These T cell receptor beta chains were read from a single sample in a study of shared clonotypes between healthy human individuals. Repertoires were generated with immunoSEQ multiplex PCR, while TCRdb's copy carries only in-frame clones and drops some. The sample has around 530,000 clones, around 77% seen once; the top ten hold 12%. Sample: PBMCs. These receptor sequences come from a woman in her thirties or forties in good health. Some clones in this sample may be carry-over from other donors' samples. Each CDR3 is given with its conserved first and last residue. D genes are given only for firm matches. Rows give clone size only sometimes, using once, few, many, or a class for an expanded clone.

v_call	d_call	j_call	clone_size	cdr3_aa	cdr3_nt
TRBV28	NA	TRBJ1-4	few	CATRTYEKLFF	TGTGCCACACGGACATATGAAAAACTGTTTTTT
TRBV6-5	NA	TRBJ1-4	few	CASSYSRTQGKLFF	TGTGCCAGCAGTTACTCACGGACACAGGGAAAACTGTTTTTT
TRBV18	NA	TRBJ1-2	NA	CASSPPFGGTYGYTF	TGTGCCAGCTCACCACCGTTCGGGGGGACCTATGGCTACACCTTC
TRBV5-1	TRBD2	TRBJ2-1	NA	CASGLLAGVSDEQFF	TGCGCCAGCGGCCTACTAGCGGGAGTTAGCGATGAGCAGTTCTTC
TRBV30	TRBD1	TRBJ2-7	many	CAWSVETGHYEQYF	TGTGCCTGGAGTGTGGAGACAGGGCATTACGAGCAGTACTTC
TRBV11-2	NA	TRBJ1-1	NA	CASSSLTGSNTEAFF	TGTGCCAGCAGCTCCTTGACAGGCTCGAACACTGAAGCTTTCTTT
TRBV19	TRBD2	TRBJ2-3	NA	CASSIRGGLVFTDTQYF	TGTGCCAGTAGTATTCGTGGGGGACTAGTCTTCACAGATACGCAGTATTTT
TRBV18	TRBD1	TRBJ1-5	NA	CASSPGQGIMQPQHF	TGTGCCAGCTCACCGGGACAGGGAATAATGCAGCCCCAGCATTTT
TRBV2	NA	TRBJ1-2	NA	CASSEEGGIYNYGYTF	TGTGCCAGCAGTGAAGAAGGAGGAATTTATAACTATGGCTACACCTTC
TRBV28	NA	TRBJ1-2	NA	CASSSTPTVFPYGYTF	TGTGCCAGCAGTTCAACCCCGACAGTGTTCCCCTATGGCTACACCTTC
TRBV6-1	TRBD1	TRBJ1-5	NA	CASTSPHRGDQPQHF	TGTGCCAGCACCTCGCCCCACAGGGGGGATCAGCCCCAGCATTTT
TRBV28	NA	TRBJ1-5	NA	CASSLINQPQHF	TGTGCCAGCAGTTTAATAAATCAGCCCCAGCATTTT
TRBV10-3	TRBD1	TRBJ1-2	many	CAISDYDRGYGYTF	TGTGCCATCAGTGATTACGACAGGGGCTATGGCTACACCTTC
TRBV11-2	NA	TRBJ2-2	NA	CASSLVGGTTGELFF	TGTGCCAGCAGCTTAGTTGGGGGGACCACCGGGGAGCTGTTTTTT
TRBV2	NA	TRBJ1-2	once	CASSPDLNYGYTF	TGTGCCAGCAGTCCGGACCTTAACTATGGCTACACCTTC
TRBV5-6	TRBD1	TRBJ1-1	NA	CASRLEQTGWATMNTEAFF	TGTGCCAGCAGGTTGGAACAGACAGGGTGGGCCACCATGAACACTGAAGCTTTCTTT
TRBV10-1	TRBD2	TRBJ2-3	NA	CASSLGLAGSTDTQYF	TGCGCCAGCAGCCTGGGACTAGCGGGGAGCACAGATACGCAGTATTTT
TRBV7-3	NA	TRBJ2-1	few	CASSLMQGGNEQFF	TGTGCCAGCAGCTTAATGCAGGGGGGCAATGAGCAGTTCTTC
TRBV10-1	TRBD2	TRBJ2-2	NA	CASSETSGRNTGELFF	TGCGCCAGCAGTGAAACTAGCGGGAGAAACACCGGGGAGCTGTTTTTT
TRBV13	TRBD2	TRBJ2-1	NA	CASSWTSGSLNEQFF	TGTGCCAGCAGCTGGACTAGCGGGAGTTTAAATGAGCAGTTCTTC
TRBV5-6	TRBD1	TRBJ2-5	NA	CASSFAGGGQETQYF	TGTGCCAGCAGCTTTGCAGGGGGCGGACAAGAGACCCAGTACTTC
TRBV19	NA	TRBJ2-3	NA	CASSISVTDTQYF	TGTGCCAGTAGTATATCAGTAACAGATACGCAGTATTTT
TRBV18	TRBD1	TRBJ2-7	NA	CASSPRQGSVHEQYF	TGTGCCAGCTCACCAAGACAGGGAAGTGTACACGAGCAGTACTTC
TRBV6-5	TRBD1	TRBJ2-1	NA	CASSSGQGSSYNEQFF	TGTGCCAGCAGTTCAGGACAGGGTAGCTCCTACAATGAGCAGTTCTTC
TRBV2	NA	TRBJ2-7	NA	CASSLPGTYEQYF	TGTGCCAGCAGTCTCCCAGGGACCTACGAGCAGTACTTC
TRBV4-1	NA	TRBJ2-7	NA	CASSHQSGHNSYEQYF	TGCGCCAGCAGCCATCAATCGGGACATAACTCCTACGAGCAGTACTTC
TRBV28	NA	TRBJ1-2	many	CASSDNYGYTF	TGTGCCAGCAGTGATAATTATGGCTACACCTTC
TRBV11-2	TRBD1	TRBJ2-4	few	CASSPTSTGGDYF	TGTGCCAGCAGCCCTACTTCGACAGGGGGCGATTACTTC
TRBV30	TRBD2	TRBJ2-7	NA	CAWSRVSGTYEQYF	TGTGCCTGGAGTAGGGTTAGCGGGACCTACGAGCAGTACTTC
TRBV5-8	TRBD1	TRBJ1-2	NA	CASSTGQVGYGYTF	TGTGCCAGCAGCACGGGACAGGTGGGCTATGGCTACACCTTC
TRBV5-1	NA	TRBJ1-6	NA	CASSLEGGPLHF	TGCGCCAGCAGCTTGGAAGGGGGACCCCTCCACTTT
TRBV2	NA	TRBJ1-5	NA	CASSQHNQPQHF	TGTGCCAGCAGTCAGCATAATCAGCCCCAGCATTTT
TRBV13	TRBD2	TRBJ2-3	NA	CASSVGLADTDTQYF	TGTGCCAGCAGCGTGGGACTAGCGGACACAGATACGCAGTATTTT
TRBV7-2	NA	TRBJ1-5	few	CASSYSNQPQHF	TGTGCCAGCAGCTATAGCAATCAGCCCCAGCATTTT
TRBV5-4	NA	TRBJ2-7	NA	CASSPGGGRYEQYF	TGTGCCAGCAGCCCCGGTGGGGGGAGGTACGAGCAGTACTTC
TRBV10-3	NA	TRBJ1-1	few	CAISESLEGTEAFF	TGTGCCATCAGTGAGTCCCTAGAGGGAACTGAAGCTTTCTTT
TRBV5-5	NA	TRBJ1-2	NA	CASRWTTRDGYTF	TGTGCCAGCAGGTGGACAACGAGGGATGGCTACACCTTC
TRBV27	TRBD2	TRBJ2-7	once	CASSLSGLAGGEYF	TGTGCCAGCAGTTTATCGGGACTAGCGGGAGGGGAGTACTTC
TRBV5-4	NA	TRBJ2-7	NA	CASSLGTGYEQYF	TGTGCCAGCAGCCTTGGCACCGGTTACGAGCAGTACTTC
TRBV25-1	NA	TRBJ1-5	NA	CASSEVGFGNQPQHF	TGTGCCAGCAGTGAGGTAGGGTTTGGCAATCAGCCCCAGCATTTT
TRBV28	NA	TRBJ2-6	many	CASISPWGANVLTF	TGTGCCAGCATCTCCCCGTGGGGGGCCAACGTCCTGACTTTC
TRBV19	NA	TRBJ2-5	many	CASSPLLVGQETQYF	TGTGCCAGTAGTCCCCTCCTGGTCGGCCAAGAGACCCAGTACTTC
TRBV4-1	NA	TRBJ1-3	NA	CASSQDEGKISGNTIYF	TGCGCCAGCAGCCAAGATGAGGGGAAGATCTCTGGAAACACCATATATTTT
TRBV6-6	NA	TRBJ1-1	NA	CASTPRGFGTEAFF	TGTGCCAGCACCCCCAGGGGTTTTGGGACTGAAGCTTTCTTT
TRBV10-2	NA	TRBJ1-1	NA	CASRLLGGSAFF	TGCGCCAGCAGACTGCTAGGCGGCAGCGCTTTCTTT
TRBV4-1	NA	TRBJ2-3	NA	CASSQVLSRQYF	TGCGCCAGCAGCCAAGTCCTCAGCAGGCAGTATTTT
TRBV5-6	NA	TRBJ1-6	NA	CASSLGQRTSPLHF	TGTGCCAGCAGCTTGGGCCAAAGAACTTCACCCCTCCACTTT
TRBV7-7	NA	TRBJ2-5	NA	CASGPDSQETQYF	TGTGCCAGCGGGCCGGACAGTCAAGAGACCCAGTACTTC
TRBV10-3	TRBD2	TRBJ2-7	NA	CAIRPGLDGEQYF	TGTGCCATCAGACCGGGACTAGACGGCGAGCAGTACTTC